The TCR beta chain described here comes from a study of blood T cells in healthy people across ages. A J-beta primer mix and a sample-barcoded 5' primer were used in a second PCR of roughly 6 to 11 cycles. Each cDNA was tagged by a template-switch adaptor containing 12 random nucleotides. Via MiXCR, TCRdb re-called the 5' RACE reads, giving one row per CDR3 protein. The data hold hundreds of thousands of distinct CDR3 sequences, with roughly 41% observed a single time. The sequence was collected from a man at least 80 years old in good health. The sequencing input was blood.

The DNA for the CDR3 is TGTGCCAGCAGCCCGGAGGGGGGGGGACTCTATGGCTACACCTTC. Its translation: CASSPEGGGLYGYTF. The rearrangement joins TRBV7-2 to TRBJ1-2; maybe TRBD1 (6 bases). Germline CDR1 is SGHTA and CDR2 is FQGNSA. The CDR3 has 15 residues. V was clipped by 5 bases and J by 4 bases, with 17 bases between them.